A single sample gave rise to the 32 T cell receptor beta chains below, sequenced in a study of a mutant IDH1 vaccine in newly diagnosed glioma. The time point here: baseline, week 1 (first vaccination visit). The treatment was: pre-vaccination baseline after standard-of-care therapy. Method: immunoSEQ multiplex PCR; TCRdb's copy keeps in-frame clones and lacks some. The data contain tens of thousands of clones, roughly 78% of them seen just once; the ten biggest clones take up roughly 8%. The sample was PBMCs, taken from a glioma patient treated with radiotherapy, temozolomide or both. The receptors come from a man between 50 and 59 years old with glioma.

The V and J genes are TRBV7-8 and TRBJ1-1; D gene uncertain. Trimming left V 4 bases short and J 1 base short, with 13 bases between. This CDR3 comprises 15 residues. Per the germline V gene, CDR1 is SGHVS and CDR2 is FQNEAQ. DNA of the CDR3: TGTGCCAGCAGCTCGGACCGATCCGAGAACACTGAAGCTTTCTTT. Its translation: CASSSDRSENTEAFF.

The chain carries TRBV30 and TRBJ2-3; TRBD1 might be the D (7 bases). Deletions cut 3 bases from V and 5 bases from J, with 18 bases between. Germline-derived CDR1 and CDR2 are GTSNPN and SVGIG (reference sequence). The CDR3 extends over 15 amino acids. Here the CDR3 DNA reads TGTGCCTGGAGACCCCGGGGGCAGGGGGGAGATACGCAGTATTTT. This gives the protein CAWRPRGQGGDTQYF.

This clone has just one count. The V and J genes are TRBV4-3 and TRBJ2-7; TRBD2 is a possible D gene (6 bases). Per the germline V gene, CDR1 is LGHNA and CDR2 is YSLEER. This CDR3 has 15 amino acids. V shed 4 bases and J shed 0 bases, with 13 bases lying between them. Written as DNA, the CDR3 is TGCGCCAGCAGCCCCGGCGGGATGAACTCCTACGAGCAGTACTTC. Translation gives CASSPGGMNSYEQYF.

The genes are TRBV2 and TRBJ2-7; D gene unclear. CDR1 and CDR2 from the germline V gene are SNHLY and FYNNEI. Trimming shortened V by 1 base and J by 4 bases, and 8 bases separated the two germline ends. CDR3 length: 13 amino acids. The CDR3 nucleotides read TGTGCCAGCAGTGAAGACCTGTCGTACGAGCAGTACTTC. As protein: CASSEDLSYEQYF.

The chain links TRBV7-2 to TRBJ1-1; D is undetermined. The length of the CDR3 is 12 residues. V was cut by 2 bases and J by 5 bases, with 6 bases left in between. Looked up from germline, CDR1 is SGHTA and CDR2 is FQGNSA. The CDR3 is CASSLRGTEAFF. The CDR3 bases are TGTGCCAGCAGCTTAAGAGGGACTGAAGCTTTCTTT. Full variable domain (rest looked up from reference TRBV7-2 and TRBJ1-1): GAGVSQSPSNKVTEKGKDVELRCDPISGHTALYWYRQSLGQGLEFLIYFQGNSAPDKSGLPSDRFSAERTGGSVSTLTIQRTQQEDSAVYLCASSLRGTEAFFGQGTRLTVV.

The CDR3 reads CASSQDRGTSYEQYF. CDR3 DNA sequence: TGTGCCAGCAGCCAAGACAGGGGCACCTCCTACGAGCAGTACTTC. V is TRBV14 and J is TRBJ2-7, with a tentative D call TRBD1 (6 bases). V gave up 0 bases and J gave up 0 bases, with 9 bases separating them. The CDR3 runs to 15 residues. Germline V gene lookup returns CDR1 SGHDN and CDR2 FVKESK. The entire variable domain, with the rest obtained from reference TRBV14 and TRBJ2-7, is as follows: EAGVTQFPSHSVIEKGQTVTLRCDPISGHDNLYWYRRVMGKEIKFLLHFVKESKQDESGMPNNRFLAERTGGTYSTLKVQPAELEDSGVYFCASSQDRGTSYEQYFGPGTRLTVT.

V is TRBV7-2 and J is TRBJ2-1, with 7 bases identical to TRBD2. The V gene's germline CDR1 is SGHTA and CDR2 FQGNSA. The junction had 11 bases not matched to a gene; V was cut back by 6 bases and J by 9 bases. The CDR3 is 14 amino acids. CDR3 protein: CASSSGTNRIEQFF. DNA of the CDR3: TGTGCCAGCAGTTCCGGGACTAACCGTATTGAGCAGTTCTTC.

This chain uses TRBV11-2 with TRBJ2-2; D is perhaps TRBD1 or TRBD2 (6 bases each). V was shortened by 0 bases and J by 2 bases, with 22 bases between the two germline ends. This CDR3 comprises 20 residues. Germline CDR1 SGHAT, CDR2 FQNNGV. This CDR3 is CASSLERGIGGLRNTGELFF. The CDR3 DNA sequence: TGTGCCAGCAGCTTAGAGCGGGGAATCGGGGGCCTTAGAAACACCGGGGAGCTGTTTTTT.

Only a few counts were recorded for this clone. J is TRBJ1-6 and V is TRBV9; no reliable D call. In germline, CDR1 is SGDLS, CDR2 YYNGEE. V lost 0 bases and J 8 bases, leaving 12 bases between the germline ends. The CDR3 covers 15 residues. The CDR3 region is CASSVDGSFYSPLHF. In DNA form, the CDR3 reads TGTGCCAGCAGCGTAGACGGCAGTTTTTATTCACCCCTCCACTTT.

J is TRBJ2-1 and V is TRBV11-3; D may match TRBD1 or TRBD2 (6 bases each). This CDR3 region has 15 residues. Germline V gives CDR1 SGHNT, CDR2 YENEEA. V lost 3 bases, J lost 7 bases, and 16 bases lay in between. The CDR3 sequence is CASSFPGARGNEQFF. The CDR3, as DNA: TGTGCCAGCAGCTTCCCGGGGGCTCGGGGTAATGAGCAGTTCTTC. Together with reference TRBV11-3 and TRBJ2-1, the CDR3 gives the full variable domain: EAGVVQSPRYKIIEKKQPVAFWCNPISGHNTLYWYLQNLGQGPELLIRYENEEAVDDSQLPKDRFSAERLKGVDSTLKIQPAELGDSAVYLCASSFPGARGNEQFFGPGTRLTVL.

The chain carries TRBV25-1 and TRBJ1-6; 7 bases fit TRBD1. After removal of 4 bases from V and 10 bases from J, the junction contained 7 bases not matched to a gene. Germline CDR1 reads MGHDK; CDR2 reads SYGVNS. The CDR3 is made up of 14 amino acids. The CDR3 protein is CASSGEGAESPLHF. In nucleotides, the CDR3 is TGTGCCAGCAGTGGGGAGGGGGCAGAGTCACCCCTCCACTTT. The complete variable domain, with remaining parts taken from reference TRBV25-1 and TRBJ1-6, reads EADIYQTPRYLVIGTGKKITLECSQTMGHDKMYWYQQDPGMELHLIHYSYGVNSTEKGDLSSESTVSRIRTEHFPLTLESARPSHTSQYLCASSGEGAESPLHFGNGTRLTVT.

This chain uses TRBV27 with TRBJ1-3, with D perhaps matching TRBD1 (6 bases). Germline loops: CDR1 MNHEY, CDR2 SMNVEV (reference sequence). The V end was cut by 3 bases, the J end by 2 bases, with 11 bases between. This CDR3 is 15 amino acids long. CDR3 sequence reads: CASSFRGGTGNTIYF. The CDR3 coding sequence is TGTGCCAGCAGTTTCCGAGGGGGGACTGGAAACACCATATATTTT.

This clone occurred a few times. The V gene is TRBV30, the J gene TRBJ1-5; 8 bases line up with TRBD1. Germline V lookup: CDR1 GTSNPN, CDR2 SVGIG (reference sequence). V lost 2 bases, J lost 7 bases, and 4 bases stayed unmatched. The CDR3 totals 13 residues. This chain's CDR3 is CAWSQGAGQPQHF. The CDR3, as DNA: TGTGCCTGGAGTCAGGGGGCAGGACAGCCCCAGCATTTT.

The chain recombines TRBV25-1 with TRBJ2-1; 13 nucleotides match TRBD2. From germline, CDR1 is MGHDK and CDR2 SYGVNS. The V and J ends lost 4 bases and 8 bases, in that order; junction bases with no gene match: 11. The CDR3 covers 17 residues. The chain's CDR3 is CASSVITSGGAGDEQFF. The CDR3, as DNA: TGTGCCAGCAGTGTAATCACTAGCGGGGGGGCCGGGGATGAGCAGTTCTTC. Looking up the rest from reference TRBV25-1 and TRBJ2-1 gives the full variable domain: EADIYQTPRYLVIGTGKKITLECSQTMGHDKMYWYQQDPGMELHLIHYSYGVNSTEKGDLSSESTVSRIRTEHFPLTLESARPSHTSQYLCASSVITSGGAGDEQFFGPGTRLTVL.

The CDR3 nucleotides are TGTGCCAGCAGATTCCCAGGGAGCTATGGCTACACCTTC. The encoded protein is CASRFPGSYGYTF. The rearrangement joins TRBV6-5 to TRBJ1-2; possibly TRBD1 for D (5 bases). Trimming pared 6 bases from V and 4 bases from J, leaving 12 bases between. The CDR3 consists of 13 residues. Germline V CDR1 and CDR2: MNHEY, SVGAGI.

As for this clone: A read error may account for a junction end that differs from germline. This chain joins TRBV6-1 and TRBJ1-5; no reliable D call. The CDR3 length is 15 residues. The V gene's germline CDR1 is MNHNS and CDR2 SASEGT. CDR3 sequence (DNA): TGTGCCAGCAGGGCCGGCAGCTATAGCGATCAGCCCCAGCATTTT. Translated, it gives CASRAGSYSDQPQHF.

V and J are TRBV7-8 and TRBJ1-3; D is ambiguous. The CDR3 contains 16 residues. Trimming pared 3 bases from V and 0 bases from J, leaving 12 bases between. CDR1 is SGHVS and CDR2 is FQNEAQ in the germline V gene. For the CDR3, the DNA is TGTGCCAGCAGCTTCTCCCCGTTGAGCTCTGGAAACACCATATATTTT. It is translated as CASSFSPLSSGNTIYF.

V is TRBV5-1 and J is TRBJ2-5; perhaps TRBD1 as D (6 bases). From germline, CDR1 is SGHRS and CDR2 YFSETQ. The CDR3 consists of 13 residues. Trimming removed 0 bases from V and 5 bases from J, with 8 bases in between. CDR3 in amino acids: CASSLGQGETQYF. The CDR3 nucleotides are TGCGCCAGCAGCTTGGGGCAGGGGGAGACCCAGTACTTC.

This clone was seen just once. The genes are TRBV4-2 and TRBJ2-2, with D possibly TRBD2 on 6 matching bases. Per germline, CDR1 LGHNA and CDR2 YNFKEQ. The CDR3 is 18 amino acids. Trimming stripped 0 bases from V and 5 bases from J, with 19 bases between. CDR3 in amino acids: CASSQDQGRAAGTGELFF. The CDR3 bases are TGTGCCAGCAGCCAAGATCAGGGTCGCGCTGCGGGAACCGGGGAGCTGTTTTTT.

The gene calls are TRBV2 and TRBJ2-3; D is unclear. The germline V gene has CDR1 SNHLY and CDR2 FYNNEI. The CDR3 is 14 amino acids. Trimming removed 6 bases from V and 0 bases from J, with 10 bases in between. The CDR3 here is CASRGYLSTDTQYF. The CDR3 DNA sequence: TGTGCCAGCAGAGGATATCTTAGCACAGATACGCAGTATTTT.

This clone was seen a few times. The rearrangement links TRBV5-4 to TRBJ2-2; D not certain. Trimming shortened V by 4 bases and J by 2 bases, and 9 bases separated the two germline ends. Germline V gene sequence: CDR1 SGHNT, CDR2 YYREEE (reference sequence). CDR3 length: 14 residues. CDR3 protein: CASSALKNTGELFF. The CDR3 bases are TGTGCCAGCAGCGCCCTCAAAAACACCGGGGAGCTGTTTTTT.

This clone appeared a single time. CDR3 coding DNA: TGTGCCAGCAGCGATGAGGCCTGGGAGTCTAATCAGCCCCAGCATTTT. It encodes CASSDEAWESNQPQHF. The chain couples TRBV7-2 to TRBJ1-5; D gene ambiguous. Trimming took 5 bases from V and 4 from J, leaving 18 bases between them. CDR1 is SGHTA, CDR2 FQGNSA, per germline. CDR3 length: 16 residues.

The V and J genes are TRBV5-5 and TRBJ1-2; TRBD1 matches 11 bases. J was trimmed by 4 bases and V by 3 bases; bases with no gene match: 11. This CDR3 comprises 17 residues. CDR1 and CDR2 (germline): SGHKS, YYEKEE (reference sequence). CDR3 loop: CASSSSTPGQGVYGYTF. The CDR3 region has the DNA TGTGCCAGCAGCTCTTCAACACCGGGACAGGGGGTCTATGGCTACACCTTC.

V gene TRBV5-4 combines with J gene TRBJ1-4; TRBD1 might be the D (5 bases). The CDR3 is made up of 15 amino acids. Germline V lookup: CDR1 SGHNT, CDR2 YYREEE (reference sequence). V lost 3 bases and J 5 bases, leaving 14 bases between the germline ends. CDR3 DNA: TGTGCCAGCAGCTCGCGGGGGAGCAGAAATGAAAAACTGTTTTTT. Protein product: CASSSRGSRNEKLFF.

The CDR3 loop reads CASSVGAGGASHEQYF. CDR3 nucleotides: TGTGCCAGCAGCGTGGGGGCCGGGGGAGCGTCACACGAGCAGTACTTC. This chain uses TRBV9 with TRBJ2-7; TRBD1 or TRBD2 may be the D gene (6 bases each). The CDR3 is made up of 16 amino acids. Per germline, CDR1 SGDLS and CDR2 YYNGEE. The germline V and J ends were trimmed by 2 bases and 5 bases, with 20 bases remaining between them. Based on the CDR3 plus reference TRBV9 and TRBJ2-7, the full variable domain is DSGVTQTPKHLITATGQRVTLRCSPRSGDLSVYWYQQSLDQGLQFLIQYYNGEERAKGNILERFSAQQFPDLHSELNLSSLELGDSALYFCASSVGAGGASHEQYFGPGTRLTVT.

CDR3 nucleotides: TGCAGCGTTGTACCCCCAGGCGGCAGGGCTTACGAGCAGTACTTC. It specifies CSVVPPGGRAYEQYF. V and J are TRBV29-1 and TRBJ2-7; possibly TRBD1 for D (5 bases). This CDR3 is 15 amino acids long. Trimming stripped 4 bases from V and 4 bases from J, with 20 bases between. Germline CDR1 reads SQVTM; CDR2 reads ANQGSEA.

This chain joins TRBV2 and TRBJ2-1; TRBD1 aligns across 10 bases. This CDR3 is 14 amino acids long. From germline, CDR1 is SNHLY and CDR2 FYNNEI. With V trimmed by 4 bases and J by 6 bases, 3 bases remained unmatched. CDR3 in DNA: TGTGCCAGCAGTGCGGACAGGGGGATCAATGAGCAGTTCTTC. This encodes CASSADRGINEQFF. Full variable domain (missing parts from reference TRBV2 and TRBJ2-1): EPEVTQTPSHQVTQMGQEVILRCVPISNHLYFYWYRQILGQKVEFLVSFYNNEISEKSEIFDDQFSVERPDGSNFTLKIRSTKLEDSAMYFCASSADRGINEQFFGPGTRLTVL.

J is TRBJ1-1 and V is TRBV2; no clear D gene. Germline V gene sequence: CDR1 SNHLY, CDR2 FYNNEI. The CDR3 has 11 residues. V shed 9 bases and J shed 1 base, with 6 bases lying between them. For the CDR3, the DNA is TGTGCCAGGGGGAAGAACACTGAAGCTTTCTTT. Its translation: CARGKNTEAFF.

CDR3 sequence: CAIMSGLGGSYNEQFF. CDR3 DNA sequence: TGTGCCATCATGAGCGGCCTAGGGGGCTCCTACAATGAGCAGTTCTTC. The genes are TRBV10-3 and TRBJ2-1; D possibly corresponds to TRBD1 (6 bases). The CDR3 runs to 16 residues. Germline CDR1 reads ENHRY; CDR2 reads SYGVKD. V was clipped by 7 bases and J by 0 bases, with 16 bases between them.

The gene calls are TRBV27 and TRBJ2-7; tentatively, D is TRBD2 (7 bases). Trimming removed 4 bases at V and 3 bases at J, with 16 bases between. This CDR3 has 15 residues. Germline CDR1 reads MNHEY; CDR2 reads SMNVEV (reference sequence). The CDR3 nucleotides are TGTGCCAGCAGTTATAAACAGGGAGGGAGCTACGAGCAGTACTTC. Translation: CASSYKQGGSYEQYF.

This chain joins TRBV28 and TRBJ1-2, with 7 nucleotides matching TRBD1. Losses at the gene ends were 5 bases for V and 4 bases for J; bases not matched to a gene: 4. In germline, CDR1 is MDHEN, CDR2 SYDVKM. CDR3 size: 13 residues. The CDR3 nucleotides are TGTGCCAGCAGTCTCGGGGACAGCTATGGCTACACCTTC. Translating it yields CASSLGDSYGYTF.

This chain connects TRBV15 to TRBJ1-1, with 8 bases identical to TRBD1. J was trimmed by 6 bases and V by 0 bases; bases with no gene match: 12. CDR1 and CDR2 from the germline V gene are LNHNV and YYDKDF (reference sequence). CDR3 length: 17 amino acids. The CDR3 region is CATSRERRGQGLSEAFF. CDR3 DNA: TGTGCCACCAGCAGAGAAAGAAGAGGACAGGGTTTATCTGAAGCTTTCTTT.